The sequence of this T cell receptor (beta chain) was determined in a study of neoadjuvant anti-PD-1 for oral cavity cancer. This sample's time point: after neoadjuvant nivolumab, at surgical resection. Trimming shortened V by 6 bases and J by 2 bases, and 17 bases separated the two germline ends. The length of the CDR3 is 15 residues. Germline CDR1 reads SEHNR; CDR2 reads FQNEAQ (reference sequence). The repertoire was sequenced with immunoSEQ multiplex PCR; TCRdb's copy has only in-frame clones and lacks some. The table records 68,000 or so clones, about 85% of them present only once. The sample here was PBMCs, taken after nivolumab (anti-PD-1) treatment. This TCR derives from a person aged 40 to 85 with oral cavity squamous cell carcinoma. This sequence joins TRBV7-9 and TRBJ2-7, with TRBD2 as a possible D gene (6 bases). This chain's CDR3 is CASSGGEISTYEQYF. CDR3 nucleotide sequence: TGTGCCAGCAGTGGCGGGGAGATAAGTACCTACGAGCAGTACTTC.